What follows are 22 T cell receptor beta chains derived from one specimen sequenced in a study of T cells after posttransplantation cyclophosphamide. Treatment was busulfan-fludarabine conditioning, a marrow graft, and cyclophosphamide on days +3 and +4. Sequenced by immunoSEQ multiplex PCR; TCRdb stores in-frame clones only, minus some. There are approximately 2,300 clones in the sample, none observed a single time. Specimen: PBMCs, collected after an allogeneic stem cell transplant with post-transplant cyclophosphamide. The receptors come from a female patient over 55 who received an allogeneic stem cell transplant from an unrelated donor, was CMV-positive, and had acute GVHD only. Some T cells may be graft donor cells.

There are many counts of this clone. This chain joins TRBV5-4 and TRBJ2-5, with 10 bases aligning to TRBD2. CDR1 and CDR2 (germline): SGHNT, YYREEE (reference sequence). Trimming cost V 3 bases and J 1 base; bases outside gene matches: 6. The CDR3 consists of 16 residues. CDR3 loop: CASSSGLAAFQETQYF. CDR3 coding DNA: TGTGCCAGCAGCTCAGGACTAGCGGCCTTCCAAGAGACCCAGTACTTC.

By sample share, this clone is medium-sized. This sequence joins TRBV24-1 and TRBJ1-2; the match to TRBD1 covers 8 bases. In germline, CDR1 is KGHDR, CDR2 SFDVKD. The J segment lost 4 bases and the V segment lost 7 bases, leaving 1 base of the junction unmatched. This CDR3 region has 12 residues. CDR3 protein: CATRDRGYGYTF. The CDR3 nucleotides are TGTGCCACCAGAGACAGGGGCTATGGCTACACCTTC.

This clone was seen many times. CDR3 nucleotides: TGTGCCAGCAGGTCCCACAACAATCAGCCCCAGCATTTT. Its protein product is CASRSHNNQPQHF. This chain links TRBV2 with TRBJ1-5; D is undetermined. The CDR3 consists of 13 residues. V lost 6 bases and J 3 bases, leaving 9 bases between the germline ends. Germline assignment: CDR1 SNHLY and CDR2 FYNNEI.

This clone was detected ten times or more. The chain employs TRBV7-8 and TRBJ2-7, with 7 nucleotides matching TRBD2. The ends lost 4 bases at V and 2 bases at J; junction bases unmatched: 20. The CDR3 length is 19 residues. Germline V gene sequence: CDR1 SGHVS, CDR2 FQNEAQ. The CDR3 spells CASSSPPGIERGTAYEQYF. CDR3 sequence (DNA): TGTGCCAGCAGCTCCCCCCCAGGGATCGAGCGGGGCACCGCCTACGAGCAGTACTTC.

This clone was counted a few times. The V gene is TRBV28, the J gene TRBJ1-2; D gene uncertain. Germline V gene sequence: CDR1 MDHEN, CDR2 SYDVKM. V shed 1 base and J shed 8 bases, with 8 bases lying between them. The CDR3 contains 12 residues. The CDR3 DNA sequence: TGTGCCAGCAGTTTATCGGGTTCCGGCTACACCTTC. Its translation is CASSLSGSGYTF.

By proportion, this clone is medium-sized (0.01 to 0.1%). This chain links TRBV24-1 with TRBJ2-2; D call uncertain. Germline V gives CDR1 KGHDR, CDR2 SFDVKD. V dropped 4 bases and J dropped 5 bases, with 10 bases sitting between them. This CDR3 comprises 14 residues. The CDR3 loop is CATSEDTMTGELFF. The CDR3 nucleotides read TGTGCCACCAGTGAGGATACTATGACCGGGGAGCTGTTTTTT.

This clone has a count of ten or more. The chain employs TRBV19 and TRBJ1-5; 7 bases map to TRBD1. The trim removed 10 bases at V and 0 bases at J, leaving 9 bases unmatched. Germline V gene data show CDR1 as LNHDA and CDR2 as SQIVND (reference sequence). The CDR3 covers 15 residues. The CDR3 protein is CATRDRAYSNQPQHF. The CDR3 DNA sequence: TGTGCCACCCGAGACAGGGCTTATAGCAATCAGCCCCAGCATTTT. The full variable domain, with the rest looked up from reference TRBV19 and TRBJ1-5, is DGGITQSPKYLFRKEGQNVTLSCEQNLNHDAMYWYRQDPGQGLRLIYYSQIVNDFQKGDIAEGYSVSREKKESFPLTVTSAQKNPTAFYLCATRDRAYSNQPQHFGDGTRLSIL.

Relative to its sample, this clone is medium-sized. The chain joins TRBV5-4 to TRBJ2-7; either TRBD1 or TRBD2 may supply D (9 bases each). The CDR3 is 18 amino acids. Trimming pared 3 bases from V and 5 bases from J, leaving 27 bases between. Per the germline V gene, CDR1 is SGHNT and CDR2 is YYREEE (reference sequence). In DNA, the CDR3 is TGTGCCAGCAGCTCAGGACAGGGGCGGCTAGCGGGGCTTCACGAGCAGTACTTC. As protein: CASSSGQGRLAGLHEQYF. Together with reference TRBV5-4 and TRBJ2-7, the CDR3 gives the full variable domain: ETGVTQSPTHLIKTRGQQVTLRCSSQSGHNTVSWYQQALGQGPQFIFQYYREEENGRGNFPPRFSGLQFPNYSSELNVNALELDDSALYLCASSSGQGRLAGLHEQYFGPGTRLTVT.

This clone is labeled medium-sized (0.01 to 0.1%). The V and J genes are TRBV12-3 or TRBV12-4 and TRBJ1-1; TRBD1 might be the D (6 bases). The V and J ends lost 5 bases and 3 bases respectively, with 13 bases between them. The CDR3 has 14 amino acids. CDR3 residues: CASSLRDIYTEAFF. CDR3 sequence (DNA): TGTGCCAGCAGTCTCCGGGACATTTACACTGAAGCTTTCTTT.

As to this clone: A junction boundary mismatches the germline segment, possibly from a read error. V and J are TRBV28 and TRBJ1-1; 7 bases are a match to TRBD1. Germline CDR1 reads MDHEN; CDR2 reads SYDVKM. The CDR3 extends over 15 amino acids. The CDR3 loop is CPSSLHLTGYTEAFF. CDR3 DNA sequence: TGTCCCAGCAGTTTACACCTGACAGGGTACACTGAAGCTTTCTTT.

At least ten counts were recorded for this clone. V is TRBV7-2 and J is TRBJ1-2; tentatively, D is TRBD1 (5 bases). In germline, CDR1 is SGHTA, CDR2 FQGNSA. This CDR3 comprises 14 residues. The V gene lost 3 bases and the J gene lost 2 bases, with 10 bases spanning the gap. The CDR3 protein is CASSLTVSNYGYTF. The CDR3 DNA is TGTGCCAGCAGCTTGACAGTGTCGAACTATGGCTACACCTTC.

This clone is classed as medium-sized. The V gene is TRBV5-5, the J gene TRBJ2-1; 7 bases align to TRBD2. Unmatched junction bases numbered 12, after V lost 0 bases and J lost 9 bases. The CDR3 extends over 16 amino acids. Germline V gene sequence: CDR1 SGHKS, CDR2 YYEKEE (reference sequence). CDR3 DNA sequence: TGTGCCAGCAGCTTGGAGATGGGAGCGGGGTTGGTTGAGCAGTTCTTC. Protein product: CASSLEMGAGLVEQFF.

This clone was observed many times. The chain carries TRBV5-1 and TRBJ1-5; 8 bases match TRBD1. Trimming cost V 0 bases and J 4 bases; bases outside gene matches: 9. Per germline, CDR1 SGHRS and CDR2 YFSETQ. The length of the CDR3 is 17 residues. The CDR3 region is CASSLGTGPQTNQPQHF. The CDR3 DNA reads TGCGCCAGCAGCTTGGGGACAGGGCCACAAACTAATCAGCCCCAGCATTTT.

The sample holds many counts of this clone. The CDR3 reads CASSEQPGYAEAFF. The CDR3 DNA reads as TGTGCCAGCAGTGAACAGCCAGGGTATGCTGAAGCTTTCTTT. The chain uses TRBV6-1 and TRBJ1-1; the D gene is possibly TRBD1 (5 bases). V was cut by 2 bases and J by 6 bases, with 13 bases left in between. The CDR3 covers 14 residues. Germline V CDR1 and CDR2: MNHNS, SASEGT.

In this sample, this clone turned up many times. The CDR3 here is CASSFGQGHTEAFF. CDR3 nucleotides: TGTGCCAGCAGCTTCGGACAGGGCCATACTGAAGCTTTCTTT. The rearrangement uses TRBV11-1 and TRBJ1-1, with 8 bases identical to TRBD1. This CDR3 has 14 amino acids. V lost 3 bases and J lost 5; bases outside the gene matches: 5. From germline, CDR1 is SGHAT and CDR2 FQDESV (reference sequence).

The chain has TRBV29-1 and TRBJ2-5; 9 bases map to TRBD2. From germline, CDR1 is SQVTM and CDR2 ANQGSEA. The CDR3 runs to 13 residues. With 4 bases clipped from V and 4 bases from J, the junction kept 4 bases outside the gene matches. The CDR3 spells CSVVGSGGETQYF. The CDR3 region has the DNA TGCAGCGTTGTGGGTAGCGGGGGAGAGACCCAGTACTTC.

This clone was counted only a few times. J is TRBJ1-6 and V is TRBV30, with a weak D call TRBD1 (5 bases). V gave up 4 bases and J gave up 7 bases, with 17 bases separating them. This CDR3 comprises 15 residues. From germline, CDR1 is GTSNPN and CDR2 SVGIG (reference sequence). The CDR3 protein is CAWNLGGAGNSPLHF. CDR3 nucleotide sequence: TGTGCCTGGAACCTCGGAGGGGCTGGGAATTCACCCCTCCACTTT.

This clone showed up many times. The chain employs TRBV12-3 or TRBV12-4 and TRBJ1-1, with a tentative D call TRBD1 (5 bases). The CDR3 spans 13 residues. Trimming shortened V by 5 bases and J by 11 bases, and 18 bases separated the two germline ends. The DNA for the CDR3 is TGTGCCAGCAGTACCGGGCTTTGGGAGGGGGCTTTCTTT. Translated, it gives CASSTGLWEGAFF.

This clone was recorded many times. This rearrangement joins TRBV4-1 to TRBJ1-5; no definite D call. Between the trimmed V and J ends, which lost 1 base and 3 bases, there was a span of 10 bases. Per germline, CDR1 MGHRA and CDR2 YSYEKL. The CDR3 totals 15 residues. The CDR3 is CASSQGSGYNQPQHF. For the CDR3, the DNA is TGCGCCAGCAGCCAAGGATCGGGTTACAATCAGCCCCAGCATTTT.

This clone was observed many times. V gene TRBV7-8 combines with J gene TRBJ1-5; 7 bases match TRBD1. V lost 1 base, J lost 0 bases, and 3 bases stayed unmatched. The CDR3 runs 16 residues. Germline assignment: CDR1 SGHVS and CDR2 FQNEAQ. CDR3 DNA: TGTGCCAGCAGCTTAGAGACAGGGCTTAGCAATCAGCCCCAGCATTTT. It specifies CASSLETGLSNQPQHF.

This clone was recorded many times. The chain is built from TRBV6-6 and TRBJ2-1; 8 bases map to TRBD1. The CDR3 extends over 16 amino acids. J was trimmed by 8 bases and V by 4 bases; bases with no gene match: 13. CDR1 and CDR2 from the germline V gene are MNHNY and SVGAGI (reference sequence). CDR3 DNA sequence: TGTGCCAGCAGTTCGAGACACAGGGGGTCCGTTGATGAGCAGTTCTTC. Translated, it gives CASSSRHRGSVDEQFF.

By sample share, this clone is medium-sized (0.01 to 0.1%). The chain has TRBV5-1 and TRBJ1-5, with 7 bases aligning to TRBD1. Germline CDR1 reads SGHRS; CDR2 reads YFSETQ. The V and J ends lost 3 bases and 1 base, in that order; junction bases with no gene match: 4. The CDR3 consists of 15 residues. CDR3 loop: CASSSAGQSNQPQHF. The CDR3 nucleotides read TGCGCCAGCAGCTCAGCGGGACAGAGCAATCAGCCCCAGCATTTT.